This T cell receptor beta chain was identified during a study of cytomegalovirus exposure and HLA in healthy donors. Overall study results and limits: Productive rates of about 87% or about 30% were seen for most TCR beta V segments in an earlier analysis. Evidence from a later analysis indicated that most CMV-associated TCR beta chains looked HLA-restricted.

The PCR contained 60 Vbeta and 13 Jbeta primers. Here immunoSEQ multiplex PCR was the method, and the copy in TCRdb shows in-frame clones only, minus some. The sample has tens of thousands of clones, roughly 80% seen once. As regards this clone: Its antigen remains unknown.

V lost 7 bases and J 4 bases, leaving 14 bases between the germline ends. Germline lookup yields CDR1 MNHEY and CDR2 SVGAGI. The CDR3 loop spans 14 amino acids. This chain joins TRBV6-5 and TRBJ1-3, with D possibly being TRBD1 (5 bases). The source is a woman aged 30 to 39 in good health and CMV-seronegative. Sequenced material: PBMCs. CDR3 sequence reads: CASISGGWGNTIYF. The CDR3 nucleotides read TGTGCCAGCATCTCCGGGGGATGGGGAAACACCATATATTTT.